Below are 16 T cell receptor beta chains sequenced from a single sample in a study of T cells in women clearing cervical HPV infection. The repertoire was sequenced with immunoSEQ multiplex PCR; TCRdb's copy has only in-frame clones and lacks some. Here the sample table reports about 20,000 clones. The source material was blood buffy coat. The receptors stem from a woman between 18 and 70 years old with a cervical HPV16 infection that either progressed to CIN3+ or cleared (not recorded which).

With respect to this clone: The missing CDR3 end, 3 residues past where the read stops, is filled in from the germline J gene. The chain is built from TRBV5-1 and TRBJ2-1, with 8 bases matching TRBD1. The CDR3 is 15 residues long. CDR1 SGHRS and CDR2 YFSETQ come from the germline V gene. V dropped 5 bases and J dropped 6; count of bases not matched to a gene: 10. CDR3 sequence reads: CASRLQTGDGNEQFF. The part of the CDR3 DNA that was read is TGCGCCAGCAGGTTGCAGACAGGGGACGGCAATGAG.

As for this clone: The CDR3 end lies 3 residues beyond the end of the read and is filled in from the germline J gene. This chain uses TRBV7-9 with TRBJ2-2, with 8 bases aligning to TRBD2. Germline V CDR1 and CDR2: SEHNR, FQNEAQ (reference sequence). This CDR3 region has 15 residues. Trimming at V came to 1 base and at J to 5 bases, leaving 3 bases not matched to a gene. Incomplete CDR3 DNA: TGTGCCAGCAGCTTAGTCCGACTAGCGACCGGGGAG. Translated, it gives CASSLVRLATGE. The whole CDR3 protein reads CASSLVRLATGELFF. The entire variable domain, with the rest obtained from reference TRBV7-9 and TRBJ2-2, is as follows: DTGVSQNPRHKITKRGQNVTFRCDPISEHNRLYWYRQTLGQGPEFLTYFQNEAQLEKSRLLSDRFSAERPKGSFSTLEIQRTEQGDSAMYLCASSLVRLATGELFFGEGSRLTVL.

CDR3 loop: CASSLWADTEKLFF. CDR3 bases read: TGTGCCAGCAGCCTCTGGGCCGACACTGAAAAG. The J gene is TRBJ2-2, the V gene TRBV11-2; D is unresolved. The read ends 3 residues shy of where the CDR3 ends; the end is completed using the germline J gene. The germline gives CDR1 SGHAT, CDR2 FQNNGV. The CDR3 contains 14 residues.

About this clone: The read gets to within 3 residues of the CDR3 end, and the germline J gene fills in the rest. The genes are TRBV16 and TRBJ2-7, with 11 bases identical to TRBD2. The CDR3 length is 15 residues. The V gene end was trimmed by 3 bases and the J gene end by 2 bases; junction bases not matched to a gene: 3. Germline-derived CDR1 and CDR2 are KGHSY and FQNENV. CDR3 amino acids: CASSQGTSGAYEQYF. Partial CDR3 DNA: TGTGCCAGCAGCCAGGGGACTAGCGGAGCCTACGAG.

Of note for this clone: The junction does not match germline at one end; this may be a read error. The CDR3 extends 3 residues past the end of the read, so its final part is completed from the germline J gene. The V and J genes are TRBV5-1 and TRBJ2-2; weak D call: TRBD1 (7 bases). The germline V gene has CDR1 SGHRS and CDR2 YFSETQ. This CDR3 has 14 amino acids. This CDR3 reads CASRLEGAAGELFF. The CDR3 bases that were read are TGCGCCAGCAGGTTGGAGGGGGCAGCCGGGGAG.

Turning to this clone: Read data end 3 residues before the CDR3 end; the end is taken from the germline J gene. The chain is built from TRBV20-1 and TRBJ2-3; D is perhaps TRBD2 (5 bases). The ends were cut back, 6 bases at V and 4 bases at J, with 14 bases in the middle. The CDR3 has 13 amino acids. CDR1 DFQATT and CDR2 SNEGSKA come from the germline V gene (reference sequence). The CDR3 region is CSARGAVADTQYF. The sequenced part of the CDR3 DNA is TGCAGTGCCCGGGGAGCGGTCGCAGATACG.

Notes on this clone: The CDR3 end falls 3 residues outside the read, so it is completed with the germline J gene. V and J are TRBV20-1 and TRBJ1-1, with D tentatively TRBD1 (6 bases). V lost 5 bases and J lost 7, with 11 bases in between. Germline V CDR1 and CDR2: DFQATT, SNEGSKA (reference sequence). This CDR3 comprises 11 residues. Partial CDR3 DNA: TGCAGTGCTGCCTACAGGGTTGAA. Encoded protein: CSAAYRVE. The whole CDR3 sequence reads CSAAYRVEAFF.

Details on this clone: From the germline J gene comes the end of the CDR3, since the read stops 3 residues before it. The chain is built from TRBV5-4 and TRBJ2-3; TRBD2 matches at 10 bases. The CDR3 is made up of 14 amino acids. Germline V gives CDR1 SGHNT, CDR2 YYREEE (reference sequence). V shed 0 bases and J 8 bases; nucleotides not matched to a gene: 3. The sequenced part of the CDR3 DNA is TGTGCCAGCAGCTTGGAGCTAGCGGGGGCTACG. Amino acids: CASSLELAGAT. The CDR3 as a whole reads CASSLELAGATQYF.

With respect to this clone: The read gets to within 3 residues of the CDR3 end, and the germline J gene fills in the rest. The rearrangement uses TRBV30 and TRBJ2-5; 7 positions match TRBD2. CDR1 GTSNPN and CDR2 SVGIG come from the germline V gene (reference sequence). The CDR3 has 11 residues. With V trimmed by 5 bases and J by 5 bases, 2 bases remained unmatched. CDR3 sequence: CAWGLGETQYF. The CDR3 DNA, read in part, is TGTGCCTGGGGACTAGGGGAGACC.

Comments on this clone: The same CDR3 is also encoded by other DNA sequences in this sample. The CDR3 is CSAPRVGPSSYNEQFF. The DNA read from the CDR3 is TGCAGTGCACCCCGCGTAGGGCCGAGCTCCTACAATGAG. The gene calls are TRBV20-1 and TRBJ2-1; D is uncertain. The read halts 3 residues ahead of the CDR3 end, with the missing end drawn from the germline J gene. This CDR3 contains 16 residues. Between the trimmed V and J ends, which lost 6 bases and 0 bases, there was a span of 18 bases. CDR1 is DFQATT and CDR2 is SNEGSKA in the germline V gene (reference sequence).

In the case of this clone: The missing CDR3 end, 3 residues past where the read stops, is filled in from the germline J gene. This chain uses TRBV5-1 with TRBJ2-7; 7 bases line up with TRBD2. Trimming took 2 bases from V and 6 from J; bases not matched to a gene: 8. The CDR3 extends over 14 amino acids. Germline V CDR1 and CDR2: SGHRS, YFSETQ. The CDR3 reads CASSFQAGSSEQYF. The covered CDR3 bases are TGCGCCAGCAGCTTCCAAGCGGGGTCCAGCGAG.

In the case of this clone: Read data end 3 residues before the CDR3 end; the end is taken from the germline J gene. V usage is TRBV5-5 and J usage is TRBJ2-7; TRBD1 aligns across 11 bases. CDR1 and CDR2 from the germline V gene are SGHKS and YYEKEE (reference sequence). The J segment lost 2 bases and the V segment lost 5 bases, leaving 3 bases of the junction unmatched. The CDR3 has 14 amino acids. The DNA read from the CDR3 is TGTGCCAGCAGGCCGGGACAGGGGGCCTACGAG. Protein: CASRPGQGAYE. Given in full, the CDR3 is CASRPGQGAYEQYF.

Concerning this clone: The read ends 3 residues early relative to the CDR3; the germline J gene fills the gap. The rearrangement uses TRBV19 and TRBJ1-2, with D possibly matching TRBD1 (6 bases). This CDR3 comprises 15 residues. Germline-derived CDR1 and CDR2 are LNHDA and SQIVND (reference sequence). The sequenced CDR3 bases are TGTGCCAGTAGCCAGGGGAGAGCTCGGGCAGATACC. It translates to CASSQGRARADT. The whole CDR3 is CASSQGRARADTYTF.

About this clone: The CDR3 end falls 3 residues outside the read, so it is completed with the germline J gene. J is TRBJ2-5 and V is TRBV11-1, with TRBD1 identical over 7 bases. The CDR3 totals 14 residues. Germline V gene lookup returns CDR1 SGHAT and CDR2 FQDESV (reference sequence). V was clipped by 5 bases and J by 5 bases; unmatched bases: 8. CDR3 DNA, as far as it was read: TGTGCCAGCAGCCCCGGGGACAGATACGAGACC. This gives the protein CASSPGDRYET. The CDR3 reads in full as CASSPGDRYETQYF.

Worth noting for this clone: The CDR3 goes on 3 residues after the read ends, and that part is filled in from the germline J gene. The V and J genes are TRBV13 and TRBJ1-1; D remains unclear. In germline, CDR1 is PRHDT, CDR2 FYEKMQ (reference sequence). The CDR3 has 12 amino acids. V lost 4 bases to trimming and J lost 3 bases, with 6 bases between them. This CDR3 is CASSSRDTEAFF. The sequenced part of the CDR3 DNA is TGTGCCAGCAGCTCCCGGGACACTGAA. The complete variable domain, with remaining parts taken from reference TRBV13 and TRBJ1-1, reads AAGVIQSPRHLIKEKRETATLKCYPIPRHDTVYWYQQGPGQDPQFLISFYEKMQSDKGSIPDRFSAQQFSDYHSELNMSSLELGDSALYFCASSSRDTEAFFGQGTRLTVV.

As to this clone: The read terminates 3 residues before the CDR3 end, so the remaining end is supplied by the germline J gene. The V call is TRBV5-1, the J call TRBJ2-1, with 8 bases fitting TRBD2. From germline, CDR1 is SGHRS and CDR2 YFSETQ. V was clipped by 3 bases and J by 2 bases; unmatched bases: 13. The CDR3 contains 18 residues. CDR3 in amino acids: CASSSPGGVVSPYNEQFF. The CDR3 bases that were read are TGCGCCAGCAGCTCGCCGGGGGGGGTAGTCTCCCCCTACAATGAG.